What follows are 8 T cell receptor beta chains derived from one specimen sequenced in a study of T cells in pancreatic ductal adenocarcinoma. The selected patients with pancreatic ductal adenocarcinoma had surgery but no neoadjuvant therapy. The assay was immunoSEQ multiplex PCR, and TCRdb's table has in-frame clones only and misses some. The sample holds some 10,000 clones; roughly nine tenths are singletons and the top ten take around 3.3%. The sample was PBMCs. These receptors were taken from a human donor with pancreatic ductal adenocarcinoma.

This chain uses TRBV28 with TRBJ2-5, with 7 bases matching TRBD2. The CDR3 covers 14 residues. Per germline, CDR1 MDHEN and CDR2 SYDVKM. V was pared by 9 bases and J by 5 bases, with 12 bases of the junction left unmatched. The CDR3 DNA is TGTGCCAGTACAAGTCCGGGGGGTGTGGAGACCCAGTACTTC. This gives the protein CASTSPGGVETQYF.

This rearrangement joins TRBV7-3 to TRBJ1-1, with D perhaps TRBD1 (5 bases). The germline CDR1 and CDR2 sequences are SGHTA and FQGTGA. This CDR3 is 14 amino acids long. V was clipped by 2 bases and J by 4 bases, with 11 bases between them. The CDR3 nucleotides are TGTGCCAGCAGCTTAGGGGGGTTGGCCACTGAAGCTTTCTTT. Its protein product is CASSLGGLATEAFF.

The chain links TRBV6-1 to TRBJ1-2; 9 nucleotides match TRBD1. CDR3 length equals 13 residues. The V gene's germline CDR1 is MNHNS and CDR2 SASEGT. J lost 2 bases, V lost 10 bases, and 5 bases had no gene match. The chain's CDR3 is CATTDRGNYGYTF. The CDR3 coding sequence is TGTGCCACCACGGACAGGGGAAACTATGGCTACACCTTC.

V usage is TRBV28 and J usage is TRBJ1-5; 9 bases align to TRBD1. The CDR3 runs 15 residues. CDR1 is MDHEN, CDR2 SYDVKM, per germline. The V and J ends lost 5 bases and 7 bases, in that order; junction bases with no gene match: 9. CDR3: CASSDLTGGGQPQHF. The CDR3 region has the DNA TGTGCCAGCAGTGACCTAACAGGGGGCGGCCAGCCCCAGCATTTT.

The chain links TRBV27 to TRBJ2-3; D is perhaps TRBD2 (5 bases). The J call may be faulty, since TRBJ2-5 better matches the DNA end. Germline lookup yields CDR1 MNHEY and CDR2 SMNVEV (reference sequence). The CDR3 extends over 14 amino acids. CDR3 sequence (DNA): TGTGCCAGCAGTTTAGCGGGCGAGCGGGAGACCCAGTACTTC. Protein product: CASSLAGERETQYF.

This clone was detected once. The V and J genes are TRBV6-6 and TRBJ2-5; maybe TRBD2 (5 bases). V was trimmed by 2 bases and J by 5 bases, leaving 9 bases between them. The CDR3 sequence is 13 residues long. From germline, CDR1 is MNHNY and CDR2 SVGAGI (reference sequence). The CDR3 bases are TGTGCCAGCAGTTACCCGACTAAGGAGACCCAGTACTTC. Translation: CASSYPTKETQYF.

CDR3 sequence (DNA): TGTGCCAGCAGCTTAGACCCGAACTCTAATGAGCAGTTCTTC. This codes for CASSLDPNSNEQFF. The chain recombines TRBV11-3 with TRBJ2-1; D is unclear. V was shortened by 0 bases and J by 7 bases, with 10 bases between the two germline ends. Per germline, CDR1 SGHNT and CDR2 YENEEA. The CDR3 extends over 14 amino acids.

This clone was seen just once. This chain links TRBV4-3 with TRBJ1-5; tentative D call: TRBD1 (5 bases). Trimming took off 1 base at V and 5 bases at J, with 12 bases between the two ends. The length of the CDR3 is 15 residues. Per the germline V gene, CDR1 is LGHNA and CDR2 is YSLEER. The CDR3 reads CASSQGTGGHQPQHF. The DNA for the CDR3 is TGCGCCAGCAGCCAAGGGACGGGGGGACATCAGCCCCAGCATTTT.